This TCR beta chain is drawn from a study of post-analysis software for immune sequencing data. The overall study: The disease courses spanned relapsing-remitting, secondary progressive and progressive-relapsing forms of multiple sclerosis. General observations from the study: Controls showed significantly higher normalized Chao1 diversity than did multiple sclerosis patients. A few TRBV segments occurring more often in patients than controls included TRBV5-6, TRBV5-1 and TRBV20-1. Samples made in the same batch grouped tightly together by F measure.

Unique molecular identifiers were carried by the TCR beta cDNA libraries. T cells numbering roughly 0.9 to 10 million yielded cDNA molecules that totaled some 500,000. TCRdb processed the PCR reads anew with MiXCR; each CDR3 protein has one entry. The data contain hundreds of thousands of distinct CDR3 sequences, roughly 27% of them singletons. Deletions cut 4 bases from V and 11 bases from J, with 11 bases between. The germline CDR1 and CDR2 sequences are SEHNR and FQNEAQ (reference sequence). This CDR3 is built from 11 residues. Remarks on this clonotype: Its target is not known.

The genes are TRBV7-9 and TRBJ1-1, with D possibly TRBD1 on 5 matching bases. This sequence originates from a girl aged 10 to 17 with multiple sclerosis. Specimen: blood. The CDR3 reads CASSYGTDAFF. CDR3 in DNA: TGTGCCAGCAGCTATGGGACGGATGCTTTCTTT.